This TCR beta chain originates from a study of CD8+ T cells in alopecia areata. Regarding this clone: Antigen: not known. Gene names are the mouse ones. The read is 4 residues too short to cover the CDR3 end, so that end is filled in from the germline J gene.

The CDR3 has 15 amino acids. Germline loops: CDR1 NSQYPW, CDR2 LRSPGD (reference sequence). Deletions cut 3 bases from V and 0 bases from J, with 11 bases between. The study's findings and limits: Mice showed TCR sharing more clearly than patients did, possibly owing to HLA. Scalp specimens additionally yield sequences from normal skin's resident alphabeta T cells.

Sequencing used cDNA as its template, made by extracting RNA and reverse transcribing it. Profiling relied on immunoSEQ multiplex PCR, and the TCRdb table lists in-frame clones only, not all of them. This sample has some 110,000 clones, each found more than once. This TCR was sampled from a C3H/HeJ mouse with alopecia areata. MHC haplotype: H2-k. This chain joins TRBV1 and TRBJ1-1, with D perhaps matching TRBD1 (6 bases). The source material was lesional skin. The CDR3 loop reads CTCSAPTGANTEVFF. CDR3 bases read: TGCACCTGCAGTGCCCCGACAGGTGCAAACACA.